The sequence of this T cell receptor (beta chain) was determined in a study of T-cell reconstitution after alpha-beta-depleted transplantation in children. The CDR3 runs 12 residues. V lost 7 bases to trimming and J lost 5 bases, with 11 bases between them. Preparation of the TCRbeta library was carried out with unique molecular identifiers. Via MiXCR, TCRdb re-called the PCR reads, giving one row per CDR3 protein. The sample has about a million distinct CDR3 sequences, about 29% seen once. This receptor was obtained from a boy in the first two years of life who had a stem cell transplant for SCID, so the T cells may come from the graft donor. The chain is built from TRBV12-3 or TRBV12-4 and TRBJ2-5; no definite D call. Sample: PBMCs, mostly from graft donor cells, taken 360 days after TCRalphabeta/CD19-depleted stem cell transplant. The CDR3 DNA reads TGTGCCAGCACCCAACAAGGGGAGACCCAGTACTTC. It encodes CASTQQGETQYF.